A selection of T cell receptor beta chains follows, all from one sample in a study of blood T cell repertoires in COVID-19. Libraries were prepared by immunoSEQ multiplex PCR; TCRdb keeps only in-frame clonotypes and omits some of them. This sample has tens of thousands of clones, with roughly 90% found just once. Sequencing was carried out using peripheral blood. The receptor source for this set is a man aged 45-65 years with active COVID-19. Each CDR3 is given with its conserved first and last residue. Each record gives: V gene, D gene, J gene, clone size, CDR3 DNA, CDR3 protein. A D gene is named only where the DNA matches it firmly. Only some rows state a clone size, as once, few, many or a class for expanded clones.

v_gene: TRBV7-2
d_gene: .
j_gene: TRBJ1-3
abundance: .
CDR3nt: TGTGCCAGCAGCGATCGACAGATGAGAGGAAACACCATATATTTT
CDR3aa: CASSDRQMRGNTIYF

v_gene: TRBV6-4
d_gene: TRBD2
j_gene: TRBJ2-3
abundance: .
CDR3nt: TGTGCCAGCAGTGACTCGGCGGGAGGGGTAGAGACGCAGTATTTT
CDR3aa: CASSDSAGGVETQYF

v_gene: TRBV5-6
d_gene: TRBD2
j_gene: TRBJ2-3
abundance: .
CDR3nt: TGTGCCAGCAGCTTGGGACTAGCGGAGACAGATACGCAGTATTTT
CDR3aa: CASSLGLAETDTQYF

v_gene: TRBV3-1/TRBV3-2
d_gene: .
j_gene: TRBJ1-1
abundance: .
CDR3nt: TGTGCCAGCAGCCAAGATGCTATCGTGGGCCTAAACACTGAAGCTTTCTTT
CDR3aa: CASSQDAIVGLNTEAFF

v_gene: TRBV21-1
d_gene: .
j_gene: TRBJ1-2
abundance: .
CDR3nt: TGTGCCAGCAGCAAAACAGGGGGTAACTATGGCTACACCTTC
CDR3aa: CASSKTGGNYGYTF

v_gene: TRBV15
d_gene: .
j_gene: TRBJ1-3
abundance: .
CDR3nt: TGTGCCACCAGCAGACCAAGCCGGTGGTCCATTTTCTCTGGAAACACCATATATTTT
CDR3aa: CATSRPSRWSIFSGNTIYF

v_gene: TRBV9
d_gene: TRBD2
j_gene: TRBJ2-3
abundance: .
CDR3nt: TGTGCCAGCAGCCCCCAAGTTGCGGGGGGGGGTACAGATACGCAGTATTTT
CDR3aa: CASSPQVAGGGTDTQYF

v_gene: TRBV25-1
d_gene: .
j_gene: TRBJ1-2
abundance: few
CDR3nt: TGTGCCAGCAGTGAAGCTGGCCGATCGAGGGGCTACACCTTC
CDR3aa: CASSEAGRSRGYTF

v_gene: TRBV5-4
d_gene: .
j_gene: TRBJ2-6
abundance: .
CDR3nt: TGTGCCAGCACCCAGGGCGGTTCGGCCAACGTCCTGACTTTC
CDR3aa: CASTQGGSANVLTF

v_gene: TRBV7-2
d_gene: TRBD2
j_gene: TRBJ2-1
abundance: .
CDR3nt: TGTGCCAGCAGCTTTTCTAGCGGTGACAATGAGCAGTTCTTC
CDR3aa: CASSFSSGDNEQFF

v_gene: TRBV7-3
d_gene: TRBD2
j_gene: TRBJ2-1
abundance: .
CDR3nt: TGTGCCAGCAGCTTAATTTCGGGGGGACTAGCGGGAGATGAGCAGTTCTTC
CDR3aa: CASSLISGGLAGDEQFF

v_gene: TRBV18
d_gene: .
j_gene: TRBJ2-5
abundance: .
CDR3nt: TGTGCCAGCTCATGGGAGAGGATTCAAGAGACCCAGTACTTC
CDR3aa: CASSWERIQETQYF

v_gene: TRBV6-5
d_gene: TRBD1
j_gene: TRBJ2-5
abundance: .
CDR3nt: TGTGCCAGCAGCACGGACAGGGGAGAAGAGACCCAGTACTTC
CDR3aa: CASSTDRGEETQYF

v_gene: TRBV7-3
d_gene: TRBD2
j_gene: TRBJ2-2
abundance: .
CDR3nt: TGTGCCAGCAGCTTAACTAGCGGGGGACCCGGGGAGCTGTTTTTT
CDR3aa: CASSLTSGGPGELFF

v_gene: TRBV11-2
d_gene: TRBD1
j_gene: TRBJ1-2
abundance: .
CDR3nt: TGTGCCAGCAGCCGGGACAGAAACTATGGCTACACCTTC
CDR3aa: CASSRDRNYGYTF

v_gene: TRBV14
d_gene: .
j_gene: TRBJ2-1
abundance: .
CDR3nt: TGTGCCAGCAGCCAAGGCTTCGGAGGAGTTTACAATGAGCAGTTCTTC
CDR3aa: CASSQGFGGVYNEQFF

v_gene: TRBV25-1
d_gene: TRBD2
j_gene: TRBJ2-7
abundance: .
CDR3nt: TGTGCCAGCAGTGAGACCGGTTCTCTTGCGGGGGAATTCTACGAGCAGTACTTC
CDR3aa: CASSETGSLAGEFYEQYF

v_gene: TRBV5-3
d_gene: TRBD1
j_gene: TRBJ1-1
abundance: .
CDR3nt: TGTGCCAGAAGCCTCGGACAGGGAGAAGCTTTCTTT
CDR3aa: CARSLGQGEAFF

v_gene: TRBV9
d_gene: TRBD1
j_gene: TRBJ1-2
abundance: .
CDR3nt: TGTGCCAGCAGCCCCCGACAGGGCGATAATAACTATGGCTACACCTTC
CDR3aa: CASSPRQGDNNYGYTF

v_gene: TRBV5-6
d_gene: .
j_gene: TRBJ1-1
abundance: .
CDR3nt: TGTGCCAGCAGCCTTCCCCCGGGGGAGAACACTGAAGCTTTCTTT
CDR3aa: CASSLPPGENTEAFF

v_gene: TRBV9
d_gene: .
j_gene: TRBJ2-3
abundance: .
CDR3nt: TGTGCCAGCAGCGCCACCCCGGGATCCCTTACCCCGTACACAGATACGCAGTATTTT
CDR3aa: CASSATPGSLTPYTDTQYF

v_gene: TRBV2
d_gene: .
j_gene: TRBJ1-4
abundance: .
CDR3nt: TGTGCCAGCAGTGAACTGTCTGCAACTAATGAAAAACTGTTTTTT
CDR3aa: CASSELSATNEKLFF

v_gene: TRBV25-1
d_gene: .
j_gene: TRBJ2-5
abundance: .
CDR3nt: TGTGCCAGCAGTGAACTAGAGACCCAGTACTTC
CDR3aa: CASSELETQYF

v_gene: TRBV29-1
d_gene: .
j_gene: TRBJ2-5
abundance: .
CDR3nt: TGCAGCGTTGAGCTAGGCCTGACCCAGTACTTC
CDR3aa: CSVELGLTQYF

v_gene: TRBV13
d_gene: .
j_gene: TRBJ1-2
abundance: few
CDR3nt: TGTGCCAGCAGCTTAGCAGGGGCCAACTATGGCTACACCTTC
CDR3aa: CASSLAGANYGYTF

v_gene: TRBV30
d_gene: .
j_gene: TRBJ1-6
abundance: .
CDR3nt: TGTGCCTGGAGCGTGGGAGTGGATTCACCCCTCCACTTT
CDR3aa: CAWSVGVDSPLHF

v_gene: TRBV7-2
d_gene: .
j_gene: TRBJ2-4
abundance: .
CDR3nt: TGTGCCAGCAGTCCCATCCGACTAGCCAAAAACATTCAGTACTTC
CDR3aa: CASSPIRLAKNIQYF

v_gene: TRBV7-6
d_gene: .
j_gene: TRBJ2-1
abundance: .
CDR3nt: TGTGCCAGCTACGAGCTGCAGGGAAACAATGAGCAGTTCTTC
CDR3aa: CASYELQGNNEQFF

v_gene: TRBV15
d_gene: .
j_gene: TRBJ2-1
abundance: .
CDR3nt: TGTGCCACCAGCAGAGATCGAATGAGCTCCTACAATGAGCAGTTCTTC
CDR3aa: CATSRDRMSSYNEQFF

v_gene: TRBV5-1
d_gene: TRBD2
j_gene: TRBJ2-1
abundance: .
CDR3nt: TGCGCCAGCAGCCTCAGACTAGCTAGGGATGAGCAGTTCTTC
CDR3aa: CASSLRLARDEQFF

v_gene: TRBV12-3/TRBV12-4
d_gene: .
j_gene: TRBJ1-2
abundance: .
CDR3nt: TGTGCCAGCAGTTTTGGACCGGGAGGCTACACCTTC
CDR3aa: CASSFGPGGYTF

v_gene: TRBV7-3
d_gene: TRBD2
j_gene: TRBJ2-1
abundance: .
CDR3nt: TGTGCCAGCAGCTTGGGCGGGAGGGCCGAGCAGTTCTTC
CDR3aa: CASSLGGRAEQFF